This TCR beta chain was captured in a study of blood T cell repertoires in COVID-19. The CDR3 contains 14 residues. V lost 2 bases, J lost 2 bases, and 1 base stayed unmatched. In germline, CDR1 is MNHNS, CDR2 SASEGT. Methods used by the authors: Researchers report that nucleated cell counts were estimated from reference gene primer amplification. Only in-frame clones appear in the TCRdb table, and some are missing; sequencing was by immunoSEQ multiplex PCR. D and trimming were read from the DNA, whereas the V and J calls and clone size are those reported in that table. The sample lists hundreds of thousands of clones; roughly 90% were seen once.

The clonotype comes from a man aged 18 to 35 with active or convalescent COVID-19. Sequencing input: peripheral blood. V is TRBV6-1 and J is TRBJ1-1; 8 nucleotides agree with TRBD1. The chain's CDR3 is CASSEPGGNTEAFF. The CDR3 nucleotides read TGTGCCAGCAGTGAACCAGGGGGCAACACTGAAGCTTTCTTT.